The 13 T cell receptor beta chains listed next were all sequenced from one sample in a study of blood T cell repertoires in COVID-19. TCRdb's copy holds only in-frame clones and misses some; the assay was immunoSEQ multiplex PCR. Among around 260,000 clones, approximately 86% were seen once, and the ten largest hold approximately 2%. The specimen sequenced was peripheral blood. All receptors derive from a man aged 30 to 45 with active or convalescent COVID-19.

The CDR3, as DNA: TGCGCCAGCAGCCAAGAACAAGGGGGTTTCTATGGCTACACCTTC. This sequence encodes CASSQEQGGFYGYTF. This rearrangement joins TRBV4-3 to TRBJ1-2, with D perhaps TRBD1 (6 bases). From germline, CDR1 is LGHNA and CDR2 YSLEER. CDR3 length: 15 residues. V lost 0 bases and J 4 bases, leaving 12 bases between the germline ends.

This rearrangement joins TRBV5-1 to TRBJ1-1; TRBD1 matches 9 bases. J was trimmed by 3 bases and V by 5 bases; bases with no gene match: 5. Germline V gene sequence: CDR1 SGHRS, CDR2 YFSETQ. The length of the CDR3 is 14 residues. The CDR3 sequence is CASRWGQGDTEAFF. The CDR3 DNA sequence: TGCGCCAGCAGATGGGGACAGGGAGACACTGAAGCTTTCTTT.

DNA of the CDR3: TGTGCCAGCAGTCAGTGGACAGGGCCCTTCCAGTACTTC. Residues: CASSQWTGPFQYF. The rearrangement links TRBV25-1 to TRBJ2-7; 8 bases fit TRBD1. After removal of 5 bases from V and 10 bases from J, the junction contained 10 bases not matched to a gene. This CDR3 has 13 amino acids. Per the germline V gene, CDR1 is MGHDK and CDR2 is SYGVNS.

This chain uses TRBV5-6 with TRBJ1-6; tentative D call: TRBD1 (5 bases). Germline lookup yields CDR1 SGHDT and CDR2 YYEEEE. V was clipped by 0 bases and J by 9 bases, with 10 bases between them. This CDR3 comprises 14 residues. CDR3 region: CASSLGQGGSPLHF. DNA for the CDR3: TGTGCCAGCAGCTTGGGGCAGGGTGGTTCACCCCTCCACTTT.

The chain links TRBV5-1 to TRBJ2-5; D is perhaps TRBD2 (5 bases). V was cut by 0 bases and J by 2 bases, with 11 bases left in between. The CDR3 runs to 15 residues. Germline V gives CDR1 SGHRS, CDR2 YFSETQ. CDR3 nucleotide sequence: TGCGCCAGCAGCTTGGCCCAAGCGGAACAAGAGACCCAGTACTTC. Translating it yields CASSLAQAEQETQYF.

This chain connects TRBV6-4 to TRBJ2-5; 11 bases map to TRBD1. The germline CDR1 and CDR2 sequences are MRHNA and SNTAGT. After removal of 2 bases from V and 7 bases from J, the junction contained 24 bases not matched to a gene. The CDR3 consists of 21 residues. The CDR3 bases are TGTGCCAGCAGTGACCCGCCTTGGACAGGGGGCGCCTGGCTGATCCCGGTGACCCAGTACTTC. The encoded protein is CASSDPPWTGGAWLIPVTQYF.

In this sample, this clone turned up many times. CDR3 in amino acids: CASSLTLGVTDTQYF. Written as DNA, the CDR3 is TGTGCCAGCAGCCTAACTCTAGGTGTTACAGATACGCAGTATTTT. This chain links TRBV3-1 (or the pseudogene TRBV3-2) with TRBJ2-3; D not resolved. V was trimmed by 4 bases and J by 3 bases, leaving 14 bases between them. This CDR3 is built from 15 residues. Germline assignment: CDR1 LGHDT and CDR2 YNNKEL (reference sequence).

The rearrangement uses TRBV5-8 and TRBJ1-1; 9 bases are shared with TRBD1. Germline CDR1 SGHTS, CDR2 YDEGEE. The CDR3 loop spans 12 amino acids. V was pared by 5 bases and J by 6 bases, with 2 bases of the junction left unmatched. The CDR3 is CASSRTGAEAFF. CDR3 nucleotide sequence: TGTGCCAGCAGTCGGACAGGGGCTGAAGCTTTCTTT.

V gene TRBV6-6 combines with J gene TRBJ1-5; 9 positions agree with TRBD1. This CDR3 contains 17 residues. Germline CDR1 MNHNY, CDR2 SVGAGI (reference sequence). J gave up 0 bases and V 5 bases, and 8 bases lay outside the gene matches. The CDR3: CASSPVGTGNSNQPQHF. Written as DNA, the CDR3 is TGTGCCAGCAGTCCTGTCGGGACAGGGAATAGCAATCAGCCCCAGCATTTT.

The DNA of the CDR3 is TGTGCCAGCAGCTCTGACCGGACTAGTCAGCAGTTCTTC. This codes for CASSSDRTSQQFF. V usage is TRBV21-1 and J usage is TRBJ2-1; TRBD2 is the table's D call, not checked against the DNA. TRBV21-1 is shown as a pseudogene. This CDR3 is 13 amino acids long.

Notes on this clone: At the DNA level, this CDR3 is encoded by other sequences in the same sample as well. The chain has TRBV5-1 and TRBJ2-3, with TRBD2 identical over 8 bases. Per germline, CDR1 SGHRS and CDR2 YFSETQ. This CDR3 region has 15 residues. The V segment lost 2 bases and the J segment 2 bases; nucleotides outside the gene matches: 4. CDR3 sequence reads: CASSFSGGNTDTQYF. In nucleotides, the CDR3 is TGCGCCAGCAGCTTCAGCGGGGGCAACACAGATACGCAGTATTTT.

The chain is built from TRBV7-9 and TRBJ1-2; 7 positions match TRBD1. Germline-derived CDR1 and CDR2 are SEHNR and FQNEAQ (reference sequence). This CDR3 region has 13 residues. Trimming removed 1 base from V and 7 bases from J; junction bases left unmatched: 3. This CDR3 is CASSLGTGAGYTF. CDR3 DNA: TGTGCCAGCAGCTTAGGAACAGGGGCTGGCTACACCTTC.

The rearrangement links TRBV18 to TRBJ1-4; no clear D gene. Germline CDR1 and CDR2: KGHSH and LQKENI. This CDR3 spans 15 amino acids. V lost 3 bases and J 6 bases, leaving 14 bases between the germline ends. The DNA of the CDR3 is TGTGCCAGCTCACCGAGGGCGGGTTCGGATGAAAAACTGTTTTTT. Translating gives CASSPRAGSDEKLFF. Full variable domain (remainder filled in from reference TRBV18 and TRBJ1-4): NAGVMQNPRHLVRRRGQEARLRCSPMKGHSHVYWYRQLPEEGLKFMVYLQKENIIDESGMPKERFSAEFPKEGPSILRIQQVVRGDSAAYFCASSPRAGSDEKLFFGSGTQLSVL.